These 25 T cell receptor beta chains came from one sample sequenced in a study of blood T cell repertoires in COVID-19. Some clones are missing from TCRdb's copy, which holds only in-frame ones; the method was immunoSEQ multiplex PCR. Among about 400,000 clones listed, approximately 86% were seen once. Sequences were obtained from PBMCs or T cells enriched from blood (not recorded which). These receptor sequences come from a woman between 35 and 50 years old with acute COVID-19.

The gene calls are TRBV29-1 and TRBJ2-3; tentative D call: TRBD2 (6 bases). The V gene's germline CDR1 is SQVTM and CDR2 ANQGSEA. This CDR3 comprises 13 residues. Trimming cost V 6 bases and J 1 base, with 11 bases left between them. The CDR3, as DNA: TGCAGCGTGACCATAGCGGGCACAGATACGCAGTATTTT. Amino acid sequence: CSVTIAGTDTQYF.

The chain couples TRBV2 to TRBJ1-1, with D possibly TRBD1 on 5 matching bases. The V and J ends lost 1 base and 11 bases respectively, with 17 bases between them. Germline V gene lookup returns CDR1 SNHLY and CDR2 FYNNEI. This CDR3 is built from 14 residues. CDR3 DNA: TGTGCCAGCAGTGAAGTGGGGACCCGCGGGGAGGCTTTCTTT. It encodes CASSEVGTRGEAFF.

The V and J genes are TRBV7-9 and TRBJ2-1; 10 bases match TRBD1. Germline CDR1 and CDR2: SEHNR and FQNEAQ (reference sequence). The CDR3 covers 15 residues. J was trimmed by 9 bases and V by 2 bases; bases with no gene match: 7. The CDR3 sequence: CASSLSTGGFSEQFF. CDR3 sequence (DNA): TGTGCCAGCAGCTTATCGACAGGGGGCTTTAGTGAGCAGTTCTTC.

This CDR3 reads CASTPKGRGLDTQYF. CDR3 nucleotides: TGTGCCAGCACCCCGAAAGGAAGGGGTTTAGATACGCAGTATTTT. The genes are TRBV3-1 (or the pseudogene TRBV3-2) and TRBJ2-3; tentatively, D is TRBD1 (5 bases). CDR3 length equals 15 residues. The germline CDR1 and CDR2 sequences are LGHDT and YNNKEL (reference sequence). Between the trimmed V and J ends, which lost 7 bases and 5 bases, there was a span of 19 bases.

The rearrangement uses TRBV7-8 and TRBJ2-3; D not certain. The V gene's germline CDR1 is SGHVS and CDR2 FQNEAQ. The CDR3 is 12 amino acids. V was clipped by 3 bases and J by 1 base, with 2 bases between them. CDR3 DNA: TGTGCCAGCAGCTTCGGCACAGATACGCAGTATTTT. Translation: CASSFGTDTQYF.

The chain is built from TRBV30 and TRBJ1-2; D is uncertain. The germline V gene encodes CDR1 GTSNPN and CDR2 SVGIG (reference sequence). CDR3 size: 14 residues. V was cut by 0 bases and J by 2 bases, with 10 bases left in between. CDR3 sequence reads: CAWSVLGRNYGYTF. The CDR3 DNA reads TGTGCCTGGAGTGTACTTGGTCGGAACTATGGCTACACCTTC.

The chain employs TRBV19 and TRBJ1-2; the D gene is possibly TRBD1 (6 bases). Trimming took off 4 bases at V and 8 bases at J, with 14 bases between the two ends. CDR1 and CDR2 (germline): LNHDA, SQIVND (reference sequence). The CDR3 has 13 residues. The CDR3 DNA follows: TGTGCCAGTAGTAGCCCAGGGGCTGGCGGCTACACCTTC. Translating gives CASSSPGAGGYTF.

The CDR3 loop is CASSLGRRNNSPLHF. The DNA of the CDR3 is TGCGCCAGCAGCTTGGGACGGAGGAATAATTCACCCCTCCACTTT. The chain employs TRBV5-1 and TRBJ1-6, with D hard to call. Germline V gene data show CDR1 as SGHRS and CDR2 as YFSETQ. The V end was cut by 0 bases, the J end by 5 bases, with 9 bases between. The CDR3 length is 15 residues.

The chain carries TRBV3-1 (or the pseudogene TRBV3-2) and TRBJ2-5; perhaps TRBD2 as D (5 bases). The V end lost 6 bases, the J end lost 4 bases, and 18 bases lay between the germline ends. The length of the CDR3 is 15 residues. Germline V gene lookup returns CDR1 LGHDT and CDR2 YNNKEL (reference sequence). This CDR3 reads CASSLGPGWAETQYF. The CDR3 nucleotides are TGTGCCAGCAGTTTAGGACCGGGGTGGGCAGAGACCCAGTACTTC.

V gene TRBV2 combines with J gene TRBJ2-7; tentatively, D is TRBD1 (6 bases). Per the germline V gene, CDR1 is SNHLY and CDR2 is FYNNEI. The CDR3 totals 13 residues. V shed 7 bases and J shed 4 bases, with 14 bases lying between them. Here the CDR3 DNA reads TGTGCCAGCAAGTCAGGGGCAAGATACGAGCAGTACTTC. Translated: CASKSGARYEQYF.

The chain employs TRBV24-1 and TRBJ2-1; TRBD1 matches at 7 bases. The germline V gene has CDR1 KGHDR and CDR2 SFDVKD. The CDR3 is 12 amino acids. V dropped 7 bases and J dropped 9; count of bases not matched to a gene: 5. The chain's CDR3 is CATSRTGFEQFF. The CDR3, as DNA: TGTGCCACCAGCAGGACAGGTTTTGAGCAGTTCTTC.

The chain carries TRBV5-1 and TRBJ2-5; possible D gene TRBD1, 5 bases. V was shortened by 4 bases and J by 5 bases, with 18 bases between the two germline ends. Germline V gene sequence: CDR1 SGHRS, CDR2 YFSETQ. CDR3 length: 15 residues. CDR3 bases: TGCGCCAGCAGCCCAATTCTAGGGGCATTGGAGACCCAGTACTTC. Its protein is CASSPILGALETQYF.

As to this clone: One junction end disagrees with the germline gene, perhaps due to a read error. J is TRBJ2-5 and V is TRBV5-1; TRBD2 aligns across 13 bases. Germline V gene data show CDR1 as SGHRS and CDR2 as YFSETQ. This CDR3 is 14 amino acids long. The CDR3 loop is CASSLEFTSGGAHF. CDR3 nucleotide sequence: TGCGCCAGCAGCTTGGAGTTCACTAGCGGGGGGGCCCACTTC.

This clone came up once. This chain connects TRBV19 to TRBJ1-1; D is unresolved. V was pared by 0 bases and J by 0 bases, with 8 bases between. Germline V gene data show CDR1 as LNHDA and CDR2 as SQIVND (reference sequence). The CDR3 runs to 15 residues. The CDR3, as DNA: TGTGCCAGTAGTATAGACGCCCGAGTGAACACTGAAGCTTTCTTT. It specifies CASSIDARVNTEAFF.

The rearrangement links TRBV30 to TRBJ1-5; D is unclear. Germline CDR1 is GTSNPN and CDR2 is SVGIG (reference sequence). The CDR3 extends over 13 amino acids. Trimming cost V 3 bases and J 2 bases, with 8 bases left between them. CDR3 in DNA: TGTGCCTGGAGGTCGTCTGGCAATCAGCCCCAGCATTTT. It specifies CAWRSSGNQPQHF.

This chain links TRBV9 with TRBJ1-3; D is undetermined. The V gene lost 0 bases and the J gene lost 4 bases, with 8 bases spanning the gap. This CDR3 spans 14 amino acids. Germline V lookup: CDR1 SGDLS, CDR2 YYNGEE. CDR3 in DNA: TGTGCCAGCAGCGTAGAGCCAGGAGGAAACACCATATATTTT. It translates to CASSVEPGGNTIYF. The full variable domain, with the rest looked up from reference TRBV9 and TRBJ1-3, is DSGVTQTPKHLITATGQRVTLRCSPRSGDLSVYWYQQSLDQGLQFLIQYYNGEERAKGNILERFSAQQFPDLHSELNLSSLELGDSALYFCASSVEPGGNTIYFGEGSWLTVV.

The chain employs TRBV7-6 and TRBJ2-7, with 8 nucleotides matching TRBD1. The CDR3 totals 13 residues. V was clipped by 2 bases and J by 7 bases; unmatched bases: 4. CDR1 and CDR2 (germline): SGHVS, FNYEAQ. DNA for the CDR3: TGTGCCAGCAGCTTACAGGGGGCAGGGGAGCAGTACTTC. Translated, it gives CASSLQGAGEQYF.

The rearrangement joins TRBV18 to TRBJ1-2; tentative D call: TRBD1 (5 bases). The CDR3 is 16 residues long. Per germline, CDR1 KGHSH and CDR2 LQKENI. V gave up 4 bases and J gave up 3 bases, with 18 bases separating them. CDR3 loop: CASSRLAREDYYGYTF. In DNA, the CDR3 is TGTGCCAGCTCACGATTGGCCAGGGAAGATTACTATGGCTACACCTTC.

This clone showed up many times. The CDR3: CASSWTRTGEGEKLFF. CDR3 coding DNA: TGTGCCAGCAGCTGGACCAGGACAGGGGAGGGTGAAAAACTGTTTTTT. The chain recombines TRBV5-6 with TRBJ1-4, with 9 bases lining up with TRBD1. CDR3 size: 16 residues. Looked up from germline, CDR1 is SGHDT and CDR2 is YYEEEE. Trimming took 3 bases from V and 7 from J; bases not matched to a gene: 10.

This chain connects TRBV6-1 to TRBJ2-3, with D unclear. CDR3 length: 14 residues. From germline, CDR1 is MNHNS and CDR2 SASEGT. Trimming took off 2 bases at V and 4 bases at J, with 10 bases between the two ends. CDR3: CASSENPTPDTQYF. The CDR3 coding sequence is TGTGCCAGCAGTGAAAATCCTACTCCAGATACGCAGTATTTT.

J is TRBJ1-4 and V is TRBV4-1, with D maybe TRBD1 (5 bases). Germline values: CDR1 MGHRA, CDR2 YSYEKL. Trimming removed 2 bases from V and 6 bases from J, with 16 bases in between. This CDR3 contains 16 residues. CDR3 residues: CASSQQGSTEDEKLFF. Here the CDR3 DNA reads TGCGCCAGCAGCCAACAAGGGTCGACAGAGGATGAAAAACTGTTTTTT.

V gene TRBV5-1 combines with J gene TRBJ1-2; TRBD1 matches at 8 bases. V was clipped by 4 bases and J by 7 bases; unmatched bases: 6. The CDR3 runs to 13 residues. CDR1 and CDR2 (germline): SGHRS, YFSETQ. The CDR3 coding sequence is TGCGCCAGCAGCACCGACAGGGGAGGTGGCTACACCTTC. Amino acids: CASSTDRGGGYTF.

This chain uses TRBV19 with TRBJ1-5; D perhaps matches TRBD1 (5 bases). From germline, CDR1 is LNHDA and CDR2 SQIVND (reference sequence). The CDR3 spans 16 residues. Trimming took 0 bases from V and 2 from J, leaving 11 bases between them. The CDR3 protein is CASSIDRQTRNQPQHF. In DNA, the CDR3 is TGTGCCAGTAGTATAGATCGACAGACGCGCAATCAGCCCCAGCATTTT.

This sequence joins TRBV2 and TRBJ1-2; D gene unclear. The CDR3 has 11 residues. Germline V lookup: CDR1 SNHLY, CDR2 FYNNEI. Trimming removed 4 bases at V and 3 bases at J, with 3 bases between. This chain's CDR3 is CASSAYYGYTF. In nucleotides, the CDR3 is TGTGCCAGCAGTGCGTACTATGGCTACACCTTC.

The chain couples TRBV11-2 to TRBJ1-3; D is uncertain. Trimming took 3 bases from V and 0 from J, leaving 3 bases between them. Germline V lookup: CDR1 SGHAT, CDR2 FQNNGV. The CDR3 runs 13 residues. The CDR3 here is CASSFYSGNTIYF. The DNA for the CDR3 is TGTGCCAGCAGCTTTTACTCTGGAAACACCATATATTTT.